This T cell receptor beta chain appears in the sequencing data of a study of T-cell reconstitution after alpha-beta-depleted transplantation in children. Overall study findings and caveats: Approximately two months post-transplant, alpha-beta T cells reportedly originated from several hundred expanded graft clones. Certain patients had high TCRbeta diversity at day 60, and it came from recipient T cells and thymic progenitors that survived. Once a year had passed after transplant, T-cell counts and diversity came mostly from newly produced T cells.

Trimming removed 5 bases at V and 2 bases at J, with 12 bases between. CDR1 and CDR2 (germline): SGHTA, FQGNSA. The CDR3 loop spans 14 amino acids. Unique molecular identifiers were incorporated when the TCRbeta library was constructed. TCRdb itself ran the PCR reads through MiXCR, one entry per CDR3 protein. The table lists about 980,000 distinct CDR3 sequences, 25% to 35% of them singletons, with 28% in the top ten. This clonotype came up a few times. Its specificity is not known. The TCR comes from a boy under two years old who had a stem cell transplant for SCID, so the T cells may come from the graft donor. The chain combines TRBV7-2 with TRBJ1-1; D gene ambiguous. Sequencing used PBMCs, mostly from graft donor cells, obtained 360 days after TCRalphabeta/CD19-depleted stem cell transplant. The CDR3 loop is CASSRGLPNTEAFF. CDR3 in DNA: TGTGCCAGCAGCCGGGGTCTACCCAACACTGAAGCTTTCTTT.